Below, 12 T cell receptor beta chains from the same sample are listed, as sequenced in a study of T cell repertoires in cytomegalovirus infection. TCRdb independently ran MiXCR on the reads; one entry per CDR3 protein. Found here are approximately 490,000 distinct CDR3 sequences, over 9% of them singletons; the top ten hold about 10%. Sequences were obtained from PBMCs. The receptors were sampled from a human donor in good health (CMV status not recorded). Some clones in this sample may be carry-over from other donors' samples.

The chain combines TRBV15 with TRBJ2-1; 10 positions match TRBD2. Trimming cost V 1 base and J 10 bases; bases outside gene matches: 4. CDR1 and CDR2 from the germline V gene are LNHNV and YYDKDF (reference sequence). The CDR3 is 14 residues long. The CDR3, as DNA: TGTGCCACCAGCAGAGCCCAACTAGCGGGAGAGCAGTTCTTC. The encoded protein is CATSRAQLAGEQFF.

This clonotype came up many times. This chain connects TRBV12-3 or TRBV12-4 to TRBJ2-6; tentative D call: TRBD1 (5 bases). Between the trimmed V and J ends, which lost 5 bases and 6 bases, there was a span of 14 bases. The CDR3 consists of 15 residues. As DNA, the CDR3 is TGTGCCAGCAGTCCAGGGAACCGTGAGGCCAACGTCCTGACTTTC. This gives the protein CASSPGNREANVLTF.

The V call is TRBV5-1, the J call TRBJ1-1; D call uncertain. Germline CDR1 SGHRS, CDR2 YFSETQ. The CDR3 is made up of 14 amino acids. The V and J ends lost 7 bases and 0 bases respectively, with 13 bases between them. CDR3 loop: CASRSHIMNTEAFF. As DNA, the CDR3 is TGCGCCAGCCGCTCCCATATCATGAACACTGAAGCTTTCTTT. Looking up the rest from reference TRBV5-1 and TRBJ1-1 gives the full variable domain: KAGVTQTPRYLIKTRGQQVTLSCSPISGHRSVSWYQQTPGQGLQFLFEYFSETQRNKGNFPGRFSGRQFSNSRSEMNVSTLELGDSALYLCASRSHIMNTEAFFGQGTRLTVV.

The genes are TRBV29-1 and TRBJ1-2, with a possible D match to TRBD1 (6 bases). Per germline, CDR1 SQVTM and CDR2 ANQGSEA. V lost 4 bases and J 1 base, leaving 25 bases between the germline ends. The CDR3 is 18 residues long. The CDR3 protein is CSVVLFVVQGRRNYGYTF. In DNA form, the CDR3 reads TGCAGCGTTGTACTTTTTGTTGTACAGGGACGTCGTAACTATGGCTACACCTTC.

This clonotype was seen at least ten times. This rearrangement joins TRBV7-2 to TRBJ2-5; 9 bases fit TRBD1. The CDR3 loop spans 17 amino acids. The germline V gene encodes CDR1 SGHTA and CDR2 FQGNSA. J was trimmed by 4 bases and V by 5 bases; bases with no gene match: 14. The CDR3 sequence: CASSAIYRGLRSETQYF. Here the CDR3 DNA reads TGTGCCAGCAGCGCGATCTACAGGGGGCTCAGGTCAGAGACCCAGTACTTC.

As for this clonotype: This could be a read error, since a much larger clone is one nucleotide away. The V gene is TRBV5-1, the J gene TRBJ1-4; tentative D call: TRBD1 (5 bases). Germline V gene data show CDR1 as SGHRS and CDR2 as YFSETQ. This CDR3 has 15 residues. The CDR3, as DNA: TGCGCCAGCAGCTTGGTCCCGGGGGGGGATGAAAAACTGTATTTT. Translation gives CASSLVPGGDEKLYF.

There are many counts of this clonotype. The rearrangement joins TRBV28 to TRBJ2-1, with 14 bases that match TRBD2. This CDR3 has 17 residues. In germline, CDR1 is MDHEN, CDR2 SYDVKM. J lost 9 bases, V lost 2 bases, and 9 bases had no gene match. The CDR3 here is CASSLAGTSGGSGEQFF. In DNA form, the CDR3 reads TGTGCCAGCAGTTTAGCCGGGACTAGCGGGGGCTCGGGTGAGCAGTTCTTC.

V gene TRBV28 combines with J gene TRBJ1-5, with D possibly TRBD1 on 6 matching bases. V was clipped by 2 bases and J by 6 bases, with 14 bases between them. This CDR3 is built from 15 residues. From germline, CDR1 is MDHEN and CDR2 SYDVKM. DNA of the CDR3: TGTGCCAGCAGTTTAGGGGTCCAGGGGAGTCAGCCCCAGCATTTT. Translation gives CASSLGVQGSQPQHF.

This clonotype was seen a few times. In DNA, the CDR3 is TGTGCCAGCAGCCAAACCGGGACCTTCTACAATGAGCAGTTCTTC. Encoded protein: CASSQTGTFYNEQFF. This chain joins TRBV3-1 and TRBJ2-1, with D perhaps being TRBD1 or TRBD2 (5 bases each). The germline V gene encodes CDR1 LGHDT and CDR2 YNNKEL (reference sequence). This CDR3 contains 15 residues. V shed 2 bases and J shed 3 bases, with 11 bases lying between them.

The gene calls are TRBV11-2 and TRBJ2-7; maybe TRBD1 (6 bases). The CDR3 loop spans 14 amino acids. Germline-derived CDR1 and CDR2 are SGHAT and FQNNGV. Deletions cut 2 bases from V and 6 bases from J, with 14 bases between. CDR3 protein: CASSLTRGSIEQYF. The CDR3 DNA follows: TGTGCCAGCAGCTTAACCAGGGGATCGATCGAGCAGTACTTC.

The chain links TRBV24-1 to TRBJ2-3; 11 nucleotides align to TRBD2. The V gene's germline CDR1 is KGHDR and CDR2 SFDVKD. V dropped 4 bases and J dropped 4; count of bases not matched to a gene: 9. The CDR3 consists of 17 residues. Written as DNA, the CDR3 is TGTGCCACCAGTGAAACTACTAGCGGGAGTTCGGCAGATACGCAGTATTTT. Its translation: CATSETTSGSSADTQYF.

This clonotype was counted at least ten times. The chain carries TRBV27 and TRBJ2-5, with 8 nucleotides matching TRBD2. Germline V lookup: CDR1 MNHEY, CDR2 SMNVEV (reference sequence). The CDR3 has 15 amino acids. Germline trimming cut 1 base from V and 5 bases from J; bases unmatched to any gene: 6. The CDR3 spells CASSLYGGGPETQYF. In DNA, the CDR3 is TGTGCCAGCAGTTTATATGGCGGGGGGCCGGAGACCCAGTACTTC.